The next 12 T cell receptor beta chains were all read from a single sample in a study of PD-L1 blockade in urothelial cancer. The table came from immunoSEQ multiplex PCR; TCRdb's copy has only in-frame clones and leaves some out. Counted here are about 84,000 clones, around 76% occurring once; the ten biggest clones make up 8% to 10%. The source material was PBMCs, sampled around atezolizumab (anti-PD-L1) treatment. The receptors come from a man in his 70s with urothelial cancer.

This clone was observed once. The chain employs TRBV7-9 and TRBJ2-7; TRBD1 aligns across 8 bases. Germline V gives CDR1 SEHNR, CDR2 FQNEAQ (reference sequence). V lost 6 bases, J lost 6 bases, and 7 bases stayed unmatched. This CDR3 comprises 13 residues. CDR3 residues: CASRTPGGGEQYF. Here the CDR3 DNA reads TGTGCCAGCAGGACGCCAGGGGGCGGCGAGCAGTACTTC.

In DNA form, the CDR3 reads TGCGCCAGCAGCTTGGGGACACTTTACAATGAGCAGTTCTTC. Its translation is CASSLGTLYNEQFF. The gene calls are TRBV5-1 and TRBJ2-1, with D maybe TRBD1 (5 bases). Trimming left V 0 bases short and J 4 bases short, with 8 bases between. Germline V gene sequence: CDR1 SGHRS, CDR2 YFSETQ. CDR3 length equals 14 residues.

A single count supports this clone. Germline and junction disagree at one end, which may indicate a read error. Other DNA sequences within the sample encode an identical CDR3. In DNA form, the CDR3 reads TGTGCTAGCAGTCGACAGGCACCATGGGATGGCTACACCTTC. Encoded protein: CASSRQAPWDGYTF. The chain has TRBV6-5 and TRBJ1-2, with D maybe TRBD1 (6 bases). CDR1 MNHEY and CDR2 SVGAGI come from the germline V gene. This CDR3 has 14 amino acids.

CDR3 in DNA: TGTGCCAGCAGCGTGACATCAATGAACACTGAAGCTTTCTTT. Its protein is CASSVTSMNTEAFF. J is TRBJ1-1 and V is TRBV9; no reliable D call. Trimming stripped 2 bases from V and 0 bases from J, with 8 bases between. CDR3 size: 14 residues. Germline V CDR1 and CDR2: SGDLS, YYNGEE.

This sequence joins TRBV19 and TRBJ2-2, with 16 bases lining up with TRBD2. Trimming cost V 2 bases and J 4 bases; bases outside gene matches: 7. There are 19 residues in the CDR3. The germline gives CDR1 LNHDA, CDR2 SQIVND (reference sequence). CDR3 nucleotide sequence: TGTGCCAGTAGTATAAGGGGACTAGCGGGAGGGCCCCGCACCGGGGAGCTGTTTTTT. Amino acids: CASSIRGLAGGPRTGELFF. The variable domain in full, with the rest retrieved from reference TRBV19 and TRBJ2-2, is DGGITQSPKYLFRKEGQNVTLSCEQNLNHDAMYWYRQDPGQGLRLIYYSQIVNDFQKGDIAEGYSVSREKKESFPLTVTSAQKNPTAFYLCASSIRGLAGGPRTGELFFGEGSRLTVL.

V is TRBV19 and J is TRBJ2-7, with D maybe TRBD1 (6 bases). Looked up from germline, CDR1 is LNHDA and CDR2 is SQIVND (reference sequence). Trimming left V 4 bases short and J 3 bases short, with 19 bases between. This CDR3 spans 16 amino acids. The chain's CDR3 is CASSTLAGASLYEQYF. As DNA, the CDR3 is TGTGCCAGTAGTACCCTTGCAGGGGCCTCCCTCTACGAGCAGTACTTC.

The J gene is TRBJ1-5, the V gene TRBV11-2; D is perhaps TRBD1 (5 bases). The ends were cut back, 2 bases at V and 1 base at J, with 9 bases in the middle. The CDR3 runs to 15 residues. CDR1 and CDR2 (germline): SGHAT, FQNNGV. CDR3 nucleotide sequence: TGTGCCAGCAGCTTATCATCAGGGAGCAATCAGCCCCAGCATTTT. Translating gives CASSLSSGSNQPQHF.

DNA for the CDR3: TGTGCCAGCTCACCACCCATGTTGAACACTGAAGCTTTCTTT. Its protein product is CASSPPMLNTEAFF. The chain has TRBV18 and TRBJ1-1; unclear D gene. This CDR3 is built from 14 residues. Germline assignment: CDR1 KGHSH and CDR2 LQKENI. V lost 0 bases and J 0 bases, leaving 5 bases between the germline ends.

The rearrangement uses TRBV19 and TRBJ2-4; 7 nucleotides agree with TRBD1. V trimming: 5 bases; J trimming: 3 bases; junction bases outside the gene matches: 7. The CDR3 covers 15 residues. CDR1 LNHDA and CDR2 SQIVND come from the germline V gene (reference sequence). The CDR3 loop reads CASSSRDRHKNIQYF. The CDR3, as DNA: TGTGCCAGTAGTTCAAGGGACAGACACAAAAACATTCAGTACTTC.

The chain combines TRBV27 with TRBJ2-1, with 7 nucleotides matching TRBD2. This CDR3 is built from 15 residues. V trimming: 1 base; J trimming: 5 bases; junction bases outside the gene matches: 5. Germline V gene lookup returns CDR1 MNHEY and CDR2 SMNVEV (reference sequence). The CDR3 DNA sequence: TGTGCCAGCAGTTTATTGGGGGGGGATAACAATGAGCAGTTCTTC. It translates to CASSLLGGDNNEQFF.

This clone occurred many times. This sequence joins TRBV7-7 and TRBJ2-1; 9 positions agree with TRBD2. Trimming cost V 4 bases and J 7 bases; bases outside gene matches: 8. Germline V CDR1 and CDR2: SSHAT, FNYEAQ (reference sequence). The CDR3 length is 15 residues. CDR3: CASSSGRSGGNEQFF. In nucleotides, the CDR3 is TGTGCCAGCAGCTCCGGGCGTAGCGGGGGAAATGAGCAGTTCTTC. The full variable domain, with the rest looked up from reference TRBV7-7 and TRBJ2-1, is GAGVSQSPRYKVTKRGQDVTLRCDPISSHATLYWYQQALGQGPEFLTYFNYEAQPDKSGLPSDRFSAERPEGSISTLTIQRTEQRDSAMYRCASSSGRSGGNEQFFGPGTRLTVL.

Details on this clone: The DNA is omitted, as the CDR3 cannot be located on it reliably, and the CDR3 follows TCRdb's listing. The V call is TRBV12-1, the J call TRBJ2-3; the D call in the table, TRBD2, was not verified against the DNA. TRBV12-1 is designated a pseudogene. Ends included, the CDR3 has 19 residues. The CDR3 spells CASSFVYVWASGTHSTQYF.